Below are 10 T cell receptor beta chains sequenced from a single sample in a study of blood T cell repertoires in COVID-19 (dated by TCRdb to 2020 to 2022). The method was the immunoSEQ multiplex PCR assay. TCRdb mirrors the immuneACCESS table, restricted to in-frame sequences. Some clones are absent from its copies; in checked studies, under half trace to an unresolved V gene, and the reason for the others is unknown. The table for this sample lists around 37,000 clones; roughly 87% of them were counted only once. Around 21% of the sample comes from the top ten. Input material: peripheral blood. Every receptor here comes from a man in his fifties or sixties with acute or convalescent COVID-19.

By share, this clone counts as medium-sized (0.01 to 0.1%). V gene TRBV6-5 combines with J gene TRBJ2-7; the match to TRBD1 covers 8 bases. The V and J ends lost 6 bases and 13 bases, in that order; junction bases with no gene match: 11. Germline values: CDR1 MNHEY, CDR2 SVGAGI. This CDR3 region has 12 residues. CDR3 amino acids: CASRGPDREDYV. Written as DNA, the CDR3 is TGTGCCAGCAGGGGACCGGACAGGGAAGATTACGTC.

CDR3 region: CASSWTGENKAFF. CDR3 DNA sequence: TGTGCCAGCAGCTGGACAGGGGAAAATAAAGCTTTCTTT. The chain couples TRBV5-5 to TRBJ1-1, with 9 bases lining up with TRBD1. The CDR3 is 13 residues long. CDR1 and CDR2 (germline): SGHKS, YYEKEE (reference sequence). The V segment lost 3 bases and the J segment 9 bases; nucleotides outside the gene matches: 6. Variable domain in full (rest from reference TRBV5-5 and TRBJ1-1): DAGVTQSPTHLIKTRGQQVTLRCSPISGHKSVSWYQQVLGQGPQFIFQYYEKEERGRGNFPDRFSARQFPNYSSELNVNALLLGDSALYLCASSWTGENKAFFGQGTRLTVV.

CDR3 amino acids: CASSPDRFNQPQHF. In DNA, the CDR3 is TGTGCCAGCAGCCCGGACAGGTTTAATCAGCCCCAGCATTTT. The chain couples TRBV7-2 to TRBJ1-5; TRBD1 matches at 7 bases. The V segment lost 5 bases and the J segment 4 bases; nucleotides outside the gene matches: 5. Germline V gene sequence: CDR1 SGHTA, CDR2 FQGNSA. This CDR3 is built from 14 residues.

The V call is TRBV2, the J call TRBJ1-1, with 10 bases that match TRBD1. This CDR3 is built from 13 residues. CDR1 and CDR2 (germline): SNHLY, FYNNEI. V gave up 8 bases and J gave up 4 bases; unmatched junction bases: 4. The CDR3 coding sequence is TGTGCCAGCTGCGACAGGGGGCTCACTGAAGCTTTCTTT. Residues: CASCDRGLTEAFF.

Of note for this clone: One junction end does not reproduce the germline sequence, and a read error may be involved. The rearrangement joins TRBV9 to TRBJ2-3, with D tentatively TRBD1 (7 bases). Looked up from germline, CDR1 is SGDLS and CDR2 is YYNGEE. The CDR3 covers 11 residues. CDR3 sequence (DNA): TGTGCCAGCAGCACATCTGGGCAGGGGGGATTT. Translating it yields CASSTSGQGGF. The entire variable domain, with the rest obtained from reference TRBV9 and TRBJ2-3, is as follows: DSGVTQTPKHLITATGQRVTLRCSPRSGDLSVYWYQQSLDQGLQFLIQYYNGEERAKGNILERFSAQQFPDLHSELNLSSLELGDSALYFCASSTSGQGGFGPGTRLTVL.

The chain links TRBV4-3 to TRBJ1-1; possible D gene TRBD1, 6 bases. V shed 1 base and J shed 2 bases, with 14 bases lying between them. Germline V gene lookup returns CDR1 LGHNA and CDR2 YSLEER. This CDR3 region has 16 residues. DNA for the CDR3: TGCGCCAGCAGCCAAGGACGACAGGTTCTAAACACTGAAGCTTTCTTT. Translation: CASSQGRQVLNTEAFF.

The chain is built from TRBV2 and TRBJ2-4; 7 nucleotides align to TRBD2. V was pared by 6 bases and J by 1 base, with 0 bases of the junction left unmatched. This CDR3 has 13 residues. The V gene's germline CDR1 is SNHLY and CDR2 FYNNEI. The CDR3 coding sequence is TGTGCCAGCAGCGGGAGGGCCAAAAACATTCAGTACTTC. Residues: CASSGRAKNIQYF.

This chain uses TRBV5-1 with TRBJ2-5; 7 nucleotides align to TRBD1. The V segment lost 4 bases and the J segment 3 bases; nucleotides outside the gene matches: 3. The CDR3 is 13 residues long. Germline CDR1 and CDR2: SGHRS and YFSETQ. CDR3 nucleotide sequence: TGCGCCAGCAGCGTGACAGGGAAAGAGACCCAGTACTTC. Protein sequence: CASSVTGKETQYF.

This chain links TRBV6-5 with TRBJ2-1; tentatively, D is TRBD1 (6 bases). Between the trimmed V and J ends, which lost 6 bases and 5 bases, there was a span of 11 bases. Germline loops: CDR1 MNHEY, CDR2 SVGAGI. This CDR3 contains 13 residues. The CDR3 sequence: CASSWTEDNEQFF. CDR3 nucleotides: TGTGCCAGCAGCTGGACAGAAGACAATGAGCAGTTCTTC.

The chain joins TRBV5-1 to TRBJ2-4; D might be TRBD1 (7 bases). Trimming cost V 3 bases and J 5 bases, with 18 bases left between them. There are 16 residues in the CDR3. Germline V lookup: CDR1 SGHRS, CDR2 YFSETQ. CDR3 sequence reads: CASSSQGGSGQNIQYF. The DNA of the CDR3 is TGCGCCAGCAGCTCGCAGGGGGGAAGCGGCCAAAACATTCAGTACTTC.